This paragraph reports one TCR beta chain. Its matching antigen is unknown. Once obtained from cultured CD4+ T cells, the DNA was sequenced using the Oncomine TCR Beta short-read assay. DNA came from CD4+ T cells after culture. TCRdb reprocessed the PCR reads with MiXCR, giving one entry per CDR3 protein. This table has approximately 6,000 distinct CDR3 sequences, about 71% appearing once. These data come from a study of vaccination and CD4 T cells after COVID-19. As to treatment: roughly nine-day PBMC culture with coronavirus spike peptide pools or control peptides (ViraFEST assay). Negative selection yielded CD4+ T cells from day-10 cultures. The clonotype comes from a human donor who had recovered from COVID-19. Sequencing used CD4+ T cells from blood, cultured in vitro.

This chain's CDR3 is CASSLSRTGVYGYTF. The CDR3 DNA sequence: TGTGCCAGCAGTTTATCCCGAACAGGAGTCTATGGCTACACCTTC. This chain connects TRBV28 to TRBJ1-2; D possibly corresponds to TRBD1 (5 bases). Germline assignment: CDR1 MDHEN and CDR2 SYDVKM. The ends were cut back, 1 base at V and 4 bases at J, with 13 bases in the middle. This CDR3 spans 15 amino acids.